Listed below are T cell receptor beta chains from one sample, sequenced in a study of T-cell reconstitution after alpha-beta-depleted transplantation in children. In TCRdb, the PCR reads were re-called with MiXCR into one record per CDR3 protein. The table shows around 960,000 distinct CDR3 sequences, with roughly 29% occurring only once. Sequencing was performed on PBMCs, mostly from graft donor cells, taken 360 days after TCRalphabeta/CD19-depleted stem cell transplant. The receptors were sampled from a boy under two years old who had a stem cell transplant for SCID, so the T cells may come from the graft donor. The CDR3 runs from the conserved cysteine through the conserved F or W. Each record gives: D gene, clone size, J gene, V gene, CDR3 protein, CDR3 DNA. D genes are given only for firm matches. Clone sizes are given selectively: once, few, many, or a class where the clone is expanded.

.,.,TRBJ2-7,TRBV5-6,CASLEQGTGEQYF,TGTGCCAGCTTAGAGCAGGGGACCGGCGAGCAGTACTTC
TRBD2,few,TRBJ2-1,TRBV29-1,CSVGRGIGDEQFF,TGCAGCGTTGGGCGGGGGATCGGGGATGAGCAGTTCTTC
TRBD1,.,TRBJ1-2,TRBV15,CATSRDPRGGDGYTF,TGTGCCACCAGCAGAGATCCTAGAGGGGGCGATGGCTACACCTTC
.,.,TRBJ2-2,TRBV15,CATSRLTKTGSNTGELFF,TGTGCCACCAGCAGACTTACGAAAACAGGGAGCAACACCGGGGAGCTGTTTTTT
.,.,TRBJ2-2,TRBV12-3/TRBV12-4,CASSPRGSGTGELFF,TGTGCCAGCAGTCCCCGGGGGTCGGGAACCGGGGAGCTGTTTTTT
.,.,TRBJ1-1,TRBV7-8,CASSGPYLNTEAFF,TGTGCCAGCAGCGGACCGTACTTGAACACTGAAGCTTTCTTT
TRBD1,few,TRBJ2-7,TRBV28,CASRFQQGYSYEQYF,TGTGCCAGCAGGTTTCAACAGGGGTACTCCTACGAGCAGTACTTC
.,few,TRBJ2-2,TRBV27,CASSLLREITGELFF,TGTGCCAGCAGTTTATTGAGGGAAATCACCGGGGAGCTGTTTTTT
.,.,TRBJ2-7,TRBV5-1,CASSLMEGLPYEQYF,TGCGCCAGCAGCTTGATGGAGGGTCTTCCCTACGAGCAGTACTTC
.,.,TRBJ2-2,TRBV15,CATSRDTGELFF,TGTGCCACCAGCAGAGATACCGGGGAGCTGTTTTTT
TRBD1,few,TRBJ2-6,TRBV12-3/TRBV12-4,CASSSGTGTGANVLTF,TGTGCCAGCAGTTCCGGGACAGGGACTGGGGCCAACGTCCTGACTTTC
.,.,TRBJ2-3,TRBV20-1,CSAQRTNTDTQYF,TGCAGTGCTCAAAGGACCAACACAGATACGCAGTATTTT
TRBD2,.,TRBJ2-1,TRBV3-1,CASSQDWGGNNEQFF,TGTGCCAGCAGCCAAGATTGGGGGGGAAACAATGAGCAGTTCTTC
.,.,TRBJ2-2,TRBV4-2,CASSRDGSNTGELFF,TGTGCCAGCAGCCGCGACGGGTCGAACACCGGGGAGCTGTTTTTT
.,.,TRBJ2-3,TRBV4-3,CASSQVPTSDTQYF,TGCGCCAGCAGCCAAGTCCCAACCTCGGATACGCAGTATTTT
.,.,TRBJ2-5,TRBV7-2,CASSLPGTAQETQYF,TGTGCCAGCAGCTTACCTGGGACGGCCCAAGAGACCCAGTACTTC
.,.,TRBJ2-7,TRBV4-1,CASSPGGHSYEQYF,TGCGCCAGCAGCCCTGGGGGTCACTCCTACGAGCAGTACTTC
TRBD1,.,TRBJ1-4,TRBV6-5,CASSYSTGGRGHEKLFF,TGTGCCAGCAGTTACTCGACGGGAGGCAGGGGGCATGAAAAACTGTTTTTT
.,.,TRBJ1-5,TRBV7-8,CASSLEGQVNSNQPQHF,TGTGCCAGCAGCTTAGAGGGGCAGGTTAATAGCAATCAGCCCCAGCATTTT
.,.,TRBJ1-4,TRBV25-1,CASSESDMKQWGGQREKLFF,TGTGCCAGCAGTGAATCGGACATGAAACAATGGGGAGGCCAAAGGGAAAAACTGTTTTTT
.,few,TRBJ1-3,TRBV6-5,CASSYRIGGGSGNTIYF,TGTGCCAGCAGTTACCGCATTGGCGGGGGCTCTGGAAACACCATATATTTT
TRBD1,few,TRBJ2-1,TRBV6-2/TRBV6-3,CASSYIPDRALSYNEQFF,TGTGCCAGCAGTTATATTCCGGACAGGGCCCTCTCCTACAATGAGCAGTTCTTC
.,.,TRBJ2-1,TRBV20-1,CSARVPGTPEREQFF,TGCAGTGCTAGAGTCCCCGGGACCCCAGAGCGTGAGCAGTTCTTC
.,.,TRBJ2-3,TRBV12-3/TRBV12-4,CASRIREAVAQYF,TGTGCCAGCAGGATAAGGGAGGCGGTTGCGCAGTATTTT
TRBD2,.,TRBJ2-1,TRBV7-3,CASSLTGGGAADEQFF,TGTGCCAGCAGCTTAACGGGCGGGGGGGCCGCGGATGAGCAGTTCTTC
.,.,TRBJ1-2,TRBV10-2,CASSEPYTSPTF,TGCGCCAGCAGTGAGCCCTATACCAGTCCCACCTTC
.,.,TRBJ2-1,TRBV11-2,CASSHPGVWPNEQFF,TGTGCCAGCAGCCACCCGGGGGTCTGGCCCAATGAGCAGTTCTTC
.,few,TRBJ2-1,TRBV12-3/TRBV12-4,CASSFWRGVHNEQFF,TGTGCCAGCAGTTTTTGGAGGGGGGTGCACAATGAGCAGTTCTTC
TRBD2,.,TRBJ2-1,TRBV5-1,CASSSPPAGAKSNEQFF,TGCGCCAGCAGCTCCCCGCCAGCGGGGGCGAAGTCCAATGAGCAGTTCTTC
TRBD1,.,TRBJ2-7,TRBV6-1,CASSEGQGTARYEQYF,TGTGCCAGCAGTGAAGGTCAGGGGACAGCTCGCTACGAGCAGTACTTC
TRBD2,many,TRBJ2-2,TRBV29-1,CSSETSGSSNTGELFF,TGCAGCTCCGAGACTAGCGGTTCTTCGAACACCGGGGAGCTGTTTTTT
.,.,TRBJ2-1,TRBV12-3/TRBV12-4,CASSFRHFGQFF,TGTGCCAGCAGTTTTCGCCACTTTGGGCAGTTCTTC
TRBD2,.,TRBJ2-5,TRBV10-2,CASSYPGGEETQYF,TGCGCCAGCAGTTACCCTGGGGGGGAAGAGACCCAGTACTTC
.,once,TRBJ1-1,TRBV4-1,CASSQGSGAYRGTEAFF,TGCGCCAGCAGCCAAGGGTCAGGGGCCTATCGCGGCACTGAAGCTTTCTTT
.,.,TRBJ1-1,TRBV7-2,CATPRKGMNTEAFF,TGTGCCACCCCCCGAAAGGGGATGAACACTGAAGCTTTCTTT
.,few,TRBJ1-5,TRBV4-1,CASSPQETSNQPQHF,TGCGCCAGCAGCCCCCAGGAGACTAGCAATCAGCCCCAGCATTTT
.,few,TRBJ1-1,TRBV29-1,CSVGAGPNTEAFF,TGCAGCGTCGGTGCGGGACCGAACACTGAAGCTTTCTTT